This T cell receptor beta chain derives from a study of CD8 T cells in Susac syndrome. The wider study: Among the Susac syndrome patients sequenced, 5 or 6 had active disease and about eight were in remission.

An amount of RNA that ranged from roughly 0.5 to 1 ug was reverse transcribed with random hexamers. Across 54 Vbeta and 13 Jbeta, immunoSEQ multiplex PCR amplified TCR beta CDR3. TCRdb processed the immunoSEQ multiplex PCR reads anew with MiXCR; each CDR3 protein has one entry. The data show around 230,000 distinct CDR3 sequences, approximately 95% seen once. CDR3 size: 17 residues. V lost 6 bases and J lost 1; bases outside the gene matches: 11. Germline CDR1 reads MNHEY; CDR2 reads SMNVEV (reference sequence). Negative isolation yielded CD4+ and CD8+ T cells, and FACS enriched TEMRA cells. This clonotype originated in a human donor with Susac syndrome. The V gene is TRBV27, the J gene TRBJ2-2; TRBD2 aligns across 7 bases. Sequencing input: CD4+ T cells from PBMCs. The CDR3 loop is CASSLQGASGNTGELFF. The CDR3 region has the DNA TGTGCCAGCAGCCTCCAAGGGGCTAGCGGGAACACCGGGGAGCTGTTTTTT.